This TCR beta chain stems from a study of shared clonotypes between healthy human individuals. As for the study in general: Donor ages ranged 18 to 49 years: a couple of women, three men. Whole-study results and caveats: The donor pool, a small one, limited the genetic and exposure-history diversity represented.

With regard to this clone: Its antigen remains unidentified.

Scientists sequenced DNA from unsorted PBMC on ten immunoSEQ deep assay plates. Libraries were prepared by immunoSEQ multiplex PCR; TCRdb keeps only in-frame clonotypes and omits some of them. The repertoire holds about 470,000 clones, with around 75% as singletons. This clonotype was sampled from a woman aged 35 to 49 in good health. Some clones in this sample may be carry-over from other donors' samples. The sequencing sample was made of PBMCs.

The CDR3 sequence is CASRLGQGAKSGEQFF. The CDR3 nucleotides are TGCGCCAGCAGGCTTGGACAGGGGGCCAAGAGTGGTGAGCAGTTCTTC. The rearrangement joins TRBV5-1 to TRBJ2-1, with 11 bases that match TRBD1. V was pared by 5 bases and J by 9 bases, with 13 bases of the junction left unmatched. Germline loops: CDR1 SGHRS, CDR2 YFSETQ. The CDR3 is made up of 16 amino acids.